This T cell receptor (beta chain) originates from a study of blood T cell repertoires in COVID-19. As for the study in general: Specimens from acute and convalescent COVID-19 originated in the United States, Italy and Spain. The analysed material was cDNA or gDNA that came from T cells, B-cell-depleted T cells, or PBMCs.

Authors' data handling: Nucleated cell counts were estimated from reference gene primer amplification. Profiled with immunoSEQ multiplex PCR; TCRdb holds only in-frame clones, not every one. V, J and clone size are taken as reported in that table, and D and trimming were inferred from the DNA itself. Of about 130,000 clones detected, 75% to 90% appear once; the ten largest clones hold 3.5% to 5%. V was clipped by 8 bases and J by 5 bases; unmatched bases: 3. Per the germline V gene, CDR1 is ENHRY and CDR2 is SYGVKD. CDR3 length: 13 residues. Sequencing was done on a sample of peripheral blood. The V gene is TRBV10-3, the J gene TRBJ1-6; 7 bases agree with TRBD1. This TCR was sampled from a human donor in a cohort sampled during active COVID-19. In nucleotides, the CDR3 is TGTGCCATCCGGACAGGAGATAATTCACCCCTCCACTTT. Translation: CAIRTGDNSPLHF.